This entry lists 32 T cell receptor beta chains sequenced from one sample in a study of cytomegalovirus exposure and HLA in healthy donors. PCR employed 60 Vbeta and 13 Jbeta primers. Profiled with immunoSEQ multiplex PCR; TCRdb holds only in-frame clones, not every one. The repertoire holds about 120,000 clones, with about 74% as singletons. Sequencing was performed on PBMCs. These receptors originate from a woman in her forties in good health and CMV-seropositive.

J is TRBJ1-2 and V is TRBV9; 7 bases are a match to TRBD1. The CDR3 is made up of 13 amino acids. Looked up from germline, CDR1 is SGDLS and CDR2 is YYNGEE. J was trimmed by 3 bases and V by 4 bases; bases with no gene match: 3. CDR3 sequence: CASSRGTDYGYTF. The CDR3 DNA reads TGTGCCAGCAGCCGAGGGACAGACTATGGCTACACCTTC.

V and J are TRBV19 and TRBJ2-5, with D possibly TRBD1 on 6 matching bases. The CDR3 has 16 residues. The germline V and J ends were trimmed by 5 bases and 5 bases, with 21 bases remaining between them. Looked up from germline, CDR1 is LNHDA and CDR2 is SQIVND (reference sequence). The CDR3 sequence: CASSPTDSFSRETQYF. CDR3 coding DNA: TGTGCCAGTAGTCCTACGGACAGCTTTTCGAGGGAGACCCAGTACTTC. The full variable domain, in which reference TRBV19 and TRBJ2-5 provide the parts outside the CDR3, is DGGITQSPKYLFRKEGQNVTLSCEQNLNHDAMYWYRQDPGQGLRLIYYSQIVNDFQKGDIAEGYSVSREKKESFPLTVTSAQKNPTAFYLCASSPTDSFSRETQYFGPGTRLLVL.

This chain joins TRBV18 and TRBJ2-7; 10 nucleotides line up with TRBD2. The CDR3 runs 14 residues. V trimming: 6 bases; J trimming: 5 bases; junction bases outside the gene matches: 7. Germline CDR1 KGHSH, CDR2 LQKENI. The CDR3 loop is CASSPQREGNEQYF. The CDR3 nucleotides read TGTGCCAGCTCTCCCCAGCGGGAGGGGAACGAGCAGTACTTC. The full variable domain, rest sourced from reference TRBV18 and TRBJ2-7, is NAGVMQNPRHLVRRRGQEARLRCSPMKGHSHVYWYRQLPEEGLKFMVYLQKENIIDESGMPKERFSAEFPKEGPSILRIQQVVRGDSAAYFCASSPQREGNEQYFGPGTRLTVT.

The rearrangement joins TRBV11-2 to TRBJ2-1; TRBD2 agrees at 8 bases. The V gene end was trimmed by 5 bases and the J gene end by 4 bases; junction bases not matched to a gene: 7. Germline V gives CDR1 SGHAT, CDR2 FQNNGV. This CDR3 contains 15 residues. CDR3 sequence: CASSLSGNDYNEQFF. The CDR3 DNA is TGTGCCAGCAGCCTTAGCGGGAACGATTACAATGAGCAGTTCTTC.

Details on this clone: Other DNA sequences within the sample encode an identical CDR3. This chain's CDR3 is CSVRRATQDTQYF. DNA for the CDR3: TGCAGCGTTCGGAGGGCCACACAAGATACGCAGTATTTT. The rearrangement links TRBV29-1 to TRBJ2-3, with D possibly matching TRBD2 (6 bases). V lost 5 bases and J lost 5, with 14 bases in between. Per germline, CDR1 SQVTM and CDR2 ANQGSEA. This CDR3 region has 13 residues.

The chain's CDR3 is CASRRDTSGEQYF. The CDR3 DNA sequence: TGTGCCAGCAGGAGGGACACTAGCGGCGAGCAGTACTTC. The chain links TRBV11-2 to TRBJ2-7, with TRBD2 matching 8 bases. In germline, CDR1 is SGHAT, CDR2 FQNNGV. The CDR3 contains 13 residues. With 6 bases clipped from V and 6 bases from J, the junction kept 7 bases outside the gene matches.

The chain couples TRBV7-8 to TRBJ1-5; D is unresolved. Germline-derived CDR1 and CDR2 are SGHVS and FQNEAQ. V was clipped by 5 bases and J by 0 bases, with 17 bases between them. The CDR3 contains 17 residues. The CDR3 nucleotides are TGTGCCAGCAGCCGGGTCGGCCCCCTTTATAGCAATCAGCCCCAGCATTTT. Translating it yields CASSRVGPLYSNQPQHF.

The chain is built from TRBV30 and TRBJ2-5, with 12 bases aligning to TRBD2. With the DNA end fitting TRBJ2-7 better, the J assignment may be wrong. CDR1 is GTSNPN, CDR2 SVGIG, per germline (reference sequence). The CDR3 covers 16 residues. In nucleotides, the CDR3 is TGTGCCTGGAGTGTACCCGGACTAGCGGGAATCTACGAGCAGTACTTC. Its protein product is CAWSVPGLAGIYEQYF.

The rearrangement links TRBV7-2 to TRBJ1-1; 7 bases line up with TRBD1. This CDR3 comprises 16 residues. Germline values: CDR1 SGHTA, CDR2 FQGNSA. J lost 0 bases, V lost 2 bases, and 6 bases had no gene match. The DNA of the CDR3 is TGTGCCAGCAGCTTATTCGCAGGGGGAATGAACACTGAAGCTTTCTTT. Its protein is CASSLFAGGMNTEAFF.

This clone is a singleton in its sample. Compared with germline, one end of the junction differs, possibly owing to a read error. V is TRBV5-1 and J is TRBJ2-5, with D maybe TRBD2 (7 bases). Germline V CDR1 and CDR2: SGHRS, YFSETQ. This CDR3 is built from 13 residues. DNA of the CDR3: TGCGCCAGCAGTTTGGGAGGGGGAGAGACCCAGTACTTC. Protein product: CASSLGGGETQYF.

The chain is built from TRBV5-1 and TRBJ2-5; a possible D gene is TRBD1 (6 bases). Judging by the DNA end, TRBJ2-7 fits better; the J call may be wrong. The CDR3 has 13 residues. The germline CDR1 and CDR2 sequences are SGHRS and YFSETQ. The CDR3 nucleotides are TGCGCCAGCAGGACAGGTTCGTCCTACGAGCAGTACTTC. It translates to CASRTGSSYEQYF.

The J gene is TRBJ2-1, the V gene TRBV7-6, with 9 nucleotides matching TRBD1. The V gene's germline CDR1 is SGHVS and CDR2 FNYEAQ. V was pared by 1 base and J by 3 bases, with 1 base of the junction left unmatched. The CDR3 spans 15 residues. The CDR3 reads CASSLETGGYNEQFF. CDR3 nucleotide sequence: TGTGCCAGCAGCTTAGAGACAGGGGGCTACAATGAGCAGTTCTTC. The full variable domain, with the rest looked up from reference TRBV7-6 and TRBJ2-1, is GAGVSQSPRYKVTKRGQDVALRCDPISGHVSLYWYRQALGQGPEFLTYFNYEAQQDKSGLPNDRFSAERPEGSISTLTIQRTEQRDSAMYRCASSLETGGYNEQFFGPGTRLTVL.

The genes are TRBV29-1 and TRBJ2-7; 14 bases are a match to TRBD2. Looked up from germline, CDR1 is SQVTM and CDR2 is ANQGSEA. Unmatched junction bases numbered 4, after V lost 0 bases and J lost 6 bases. CDR3 length: 15 amino acids. The CDR3 loop reads CSVEDGTSGGLEQYF. CDR3 DNA: TGCAGCGTTGAAGATGGGACTAGCGGGGGTCTCGAGCAGTACTTC.

The sample holds one count of this clone. The rearrangement joins TRBV7-3 to TRBJ1-6, with TRBD1 identical over 9 bases. Germline CDR1 reads SGHTA; CDR2 reads FQGTGA. This CDR3 spans 15 amino acids. Losses at the gene ends were 5 bases for V and 7 bases for J; bases not matched to a gene: 6. The CDR3 DNA is TGTGCCAGCAGCCGGGACAGGGATGAGAATTCACCCCTCCACTTT. Its translation is CASSRDRDENSPLHF.

The J gene is TRBJ2-2, the V gene TRBV6-5; D might be TRBD2 (5 bases). This CDR3 has 14 residues. The V end lost 6 bases, the J end lost 7 bases, and 15 bases lay between the germline ends. CDR1 is MNHEY and CDR2 is SVGAGI in the germline V gene. Here the CDR3 DNA reads TGTGCCAGCAGGGCCGGGCCGGGAAACGGGGAGCTGTTTTTT. Protein product: CASRAGPGNGELFF.

The table lists this clone with a few counts. This chain links TRBV6-1 with TRBJ1-5; the match to TRBD1 covers 10 bases. V shed 5 bases, J shed 7 bases, and the junction held 2 bases outside the gene matches. The germline V gene has CDR1 MNHNS and CDR2 SASEGT. CDR3 length equals 13 residues. CDR3 in amino acids: CASSRTGGQPQHF. CDR3 nucleotides: TGTGCCAGCAGTCGGACAGGGGGACAGCCCCAGCATTTT.

The J gene is TRBJ2-7, the V gene TRBV2; 8 positions match TRBD2. Germline assignment: CDR1 SNHLY and CDR2 FYNNEI. The ends lost 3 bases at V and 0 bases at J; junction bases unmatched: 13. The CDR3 totals 18 residues. CDR3 DNA sequence: TGTGCCAGCAGTGATTCGCGAGTGCGGGGGGCAAACTCCTACGAGCAGTACTTC. It encodes CASSDSRVRGANSYEQYF.

The rearrangement links TRBV7-3 to TRBJ2-1; possibly TRBD2 for D (5 bases). The V gene's germline CDR1 is SGHTA and CDR2 FQGTGA. Trimming left V 5 bases short and J 8 bases short, with 13 bases between. The CDR3 totals 13 residues. The CDR3 nucleotides are TGTGCCAGCAGCCCGAGGGTAGTCGATGAGCAGTTCTTC. Translating gives CASSPRVVDEQFF.

The chain carries TRBV7-2 and TRBJ1-3, with TRBD1 matching 8 bases. J gave up 3 bases and V 5 bases, and 6 bases lay outside the gene matches. The CDR3 runs to 15 residues. CDR1 is SGHTA and CDR2 is FQGNSA in the germline V gene. CDR3 in amino acids: CASSPRTGGGNTIYF. CDR3 in DNA: TGTGCCAGCAGCCCGAGAACAGGGGGTGGAAACACCATATATTTT.

The chain joins TRBV27 to TRBJ1-1; no firm D call. Trimming cost V 5 bases and J 4 bases, with 23 bases left between them. CDR3 size: 17 residues. Germline CDR1 reads MNHEY; CDR2 reads SMNVEV (reference sequence). CDR3: CASSPIGVLGGSTEAFF. CDR3 bases: TGTGCCAGCAGTCCCATCGGGGTTTTGGGAGGGAGCACTGAAGCTTTCTTT.

The rearrangement uses TRBV13 and TRBJ2-5; 8 bases line up with TRBD2. This CDR3 comprises 16 residues. The ends lost 2 bases at V and 2 bases at J; junction bases unmatched: 7. Germline V gene data show CDR1 as PRHDT and CDR2 as FYEKMQ (reference sequence). The CDR3 sequence is CASSLLGSGVQETQYF. The CDR3 DNA sequence: TGTGCCAGCAGCTTATTGGGTAGCGGGGTTCAAGAGACCCAGTACTTC.

The chain employs TRBV14 and TRBJ1-6; D gene uncertain. The CDR3 covers 15 residues. The V gene lost 0 bases and the J gene lost 7 bases, with 10 bases spanning the gap. Germline assignment: CDR1 SGHDN and CDR2 FVKESK. For the CDR3, the DNA is TGTGCCAGCAGCCAAGATCATGGCGGCAATTCACCCCTCCACTTT. Translated, it gives CASSQDHGGNSPLHF.

This clone was counted between two and nine times. This rearrangement joins TRBV6-1 to TRBJ1-4, with TRBD1 identical over 8 bases. Germline-derived CDR1 and CDR2 are MNHNS and SASEGT. The CDR3 is made up of 12 amino acids. The V segment lost 8 bases and the J segment 4 bases; nucleotides outside the gene matches: 0. For the CDR3, the DNA is TGTGCCAGCGGACAGGGTAATGAAAAACTGTTTTTT. Its translation: CASGQGNEKLFF.

The chain uses TRBV5-1 and TRBJ1-3, with a possible D match to TRBD1 (6 bases). CDR3 length: 14 residues. The V gene lost 7 bases and the J gene lost 3 bases, with 14 bases spanning the gap. Germline CDR1 reads SGHRS; CDR2 reads YFSETQ. The CDR3, as DNA: TGCGCCAGCGGTGAGGGGGTTGTTGGAAACACCATATATTTT. Translated, it gives CASGEGVVGNTIYF.

In this sample, this clone turned up once. The genes are TRBV6-1 and TRBJ2-7; a possible D gene is TRBD1 (5 bases). This CDR3 region has 14 residues. V lost 8 bases and J 0 bases, leaving 14 bases between the germline ends. Germline CDR1 reads MNHNS; CDR2 reads SASEGT. For the CDR3, the DNA is TGTGCCAGCCGGAAGGGCGACAGCTCCTACGAGCAGTACTTC. It yields the protein CASRKGDSSYEQYF.

The gene calls are TRBV7-9 and TRBJ1-3; 7 nucleotides match TRBD1. J was trimmed by 4 bases and V by 4 bases; bases with no gene match: 7. The CDR3 has 15 residues. Germline values: CDR1 SEHNR, CDR2 FQNEAQ (reference sequence). The CDR3 sequence: CASSSSTGNGNTIYF. For the CDR3, the DNA is TGTGCCAGCAGCTCCTCGACAGGGAACGGAAACACCATATATTTT.

This rearrangement joins TRBV1 to TRBJ2-3; the D call in the table, TRBD2, was not verified against the DNA. TRBV1 is a listed pseudogene. This CDR3 spans 19 amino acids. Here the CDR3 DNA reads TGCACCAGCAGCCATGCCGCGTACCGGGACTACGAAGGCACAGATACGCAGTATTTT. Its translation is CTSSHAAYRDYEGTDTQYF.

The V and J genes are TRBV28 and TRBJ2-6; possibly TRBD2 for D (6 bases). The CDR3 extends over 16 amino acids. Trimming shortened V by 6 bases and J by 5 bases, and 17 bases separated the two germline ends. Germline loops: CDR1 MDHEN, CDR2 SYDVKM. The CDR3 DNA reads TGTGCCAGCAGGGAAAGCGGGCCCGGCTGGGCCAACGTCCTGACTTTC. Amino acid sequence: CASRESGPGWANVLTF.

This clone was seen only once. This chain connects TRBV10-3 to TRBJ1-3; TRBD1 matches at 9 bases. The germline V gene has CDR1 ENHRY and CDR2 SYGVKD. The length of the CDR3 is 15 residues. V dropped 5 bases and J dropped 4; count of bases not matched to a gene: 6. This CDR3 reads CAISQGTGSGNTIYF. The CDR3 DNA reads as TGTGCCATCAGTCAAGGGACAGGGTCGGGAAACACCATATATTTT.

The rearrangement links TRBV5-4 to TRBJ1-3; TRBD1 is a possible D gene (5 bases). The CDR3 consists of 17 residues. V shed 0 bases and J shed 0 bases, with 13 bases lying between them. Germline CDR1 is SGHNT and CDR2 is YYREEE (reference sequence). CDR3 sequence reads: CASSLGVAGLSGNTIYF. CDR3 DNA sequence: TGTGCCAGCAGCTTGGGGGTTGCAGGGCTCTCTGGAAACACCATATATTTT.

The chain recombines TRBV7-8 with TRBJ1-2; TRBD1 matches 10 bases. CDR1 is SGHVS, CDR2 FQNEAQ, per germline. V lost 2 bases, J lost 7 bases, and 7 bases stayed unmatched. This CDR3 region has 15 residues. CDR3 nucleotide sequence: TGTGCCAGCAGCTTAATACGAGGACAGGGGGGTGGCTACACCTTC. It codes for CASSLIRGQGGGYTF.

The chain couples TRBV5-1 to TRBJ2-6; D might be TRBD1 (5 bases). Germline V gives CDR1 SGHRS, CDR2 YFSETQ. The CDR3 sequence is 16 residues long. Trimming shortened V by 5 bases and J by 0 bases, and 12 bases separated the two germline ends. The CDR3 protein is CASSKGQNSGANVLTF. The DNA for the CDR3 is TGCGCCAGCAGTAAGGGGCAGAACTCTGGGGCCAACGTCCTGACTTTC. Drawing the rest from reference TRBV5-1 and TRBJ2-6, the complete variable domain is KAGVTQTPRYLIKTRGQQVTLSCSPISGHRSVSWYQQTPGQGLQFLFEYFSETQRNKGNFPGRFSGRQFSNSRSEMNVSTLELGDSALYLCASSKGQNSGANVLTFGAGSRLTVL.